The 21 T cell receptor beta chains below come from one sample, sequenced in a study of blood T cell repertoires in COVID-19. Repertoires were generated with immunoSEQ multiplex PCR, while TCRdb's copy carries only in-frame clones and drops some. The sample has roughly 430,000 clones; roughly 88% are singletons. Specimen: PBMCs or T cells enriched from blood (not recorded which). These receptors came from a young woman who had been exposed to COVID-19.

CDR3 region: CASSVRTGTDYEQYF. The CDR3 nucleotides are TGTGCCAGCAGCGTCCGCACCGGGACTGATTACGAGCAGTACTTC. The chain joins TRBV11-2 to TRBJ2-7, with D possibly TRBD2 on 6 matching bases. Germline V gene lookup returns CDR1 SGHAT and CDR2 FQNNGV. V was clipped by 5 bases and J by 4 bases, with 18 bases between them. The CDR3 runs to 15 residues.

The table lists this clone with a count of one. V and J are TRBV28 and TRBJ2-7, with D perhaps TRBD1 (5 bases). Germline V lookup: CDR1 MDHEN, CDR2 SYDVKM. The CDR3 contains 15 residues. V gave up 3 bases and J gave up 4 bases, with 16 bases separating them. The CDR3 bases are TGTGCCAGCAGTTTGGGCAGGGTGATGGGGTACGAGCAGTACTTC. It is translated as CASSLGRVMGYEQYF.

The J gene is TRBJ1-1, the V gene TRBV28, with a tentative D call TRBD1 (6 bases). The germline gives CDR1 MDHEN, CDR2 SYDVKM. V lost 2 bases to trimming and J lost 5 bases, with 12 bases between them. The CDR3 contains 14 residues. CDR3 in amino acids: CASSLGGAGTEAFF. The CDR3 nucleotides read TGTGCCAGCAGTTTAGGGGGCGCCGGAACTGAAGCTTTCTTT.

The V call is TRBV19, the J call TRBJ2-5; 9 bases agree with TRBD2. CDR1 LNHDA and CDR2 SQIVND come from the germline V gene (reference sequence). This CDR3 has 15 amino acids. J lost 3 bases, V lost 5 bases, and 7 bases had no gene match. CDR3 sequence (DNA): TGTGCCAGTAGTTTCATAGCGGGGGCGGAAGAGACCCAGTACTTC. This gives the protein CASSFIAGAEETQYF.

In its sample, this clone was seen once. The genes are TRBV19 and TRBJ1-2, with D unclear. The CDR3 runs to 15 residues. Germline CDR1 is LNHDA and CDR2 is SQIVND (reference sequence). Trimming took 5 bases from V and 0 from J, leaving 13 bases between them. The CDR3 nucleotides are TGTGCCAGTAGTCCTAAGGCAGCGCCTAACTATGGCTACACCTTC. It yields the protein CASSPKAAPNYGYTF. The variable domain in full, with the rest retrieved from reference TRBV19 and TRBJ1-2, is DGGITQSPKYLFRKEGQNVTLSCEQNLNHDAMYWYRQDPGQGLRLIYYSQIVNDFQKGDIAEGYSVSREKKESFPLTVTSAQKNPTAFYLCASSPKAAPNYGYTFGSGTRLTVV.

The genes are TRBV27 and TRBJ2-1; TRBD1 matches at 8 bases. Germline V gene data show CDR1 as MNHEY and CDR2 as SMNVEV (reference sequence). This CDR3 spans 16 amino acids. The V segment lost 2 bases and the J segment 4 bases; nucleotides outside the gene matches: 7. The CDR3 loop reads CASSLNGQGAYNEQFF. The CDR3, as DNA: TGTGCCAGCAGTTTAAACGGACAGGGTGCGTACAATGAGCAGTTCTTC.

The chain uses TRBV9 and TRBJ1-6; 8 bases map to TRBD1. The J segment lost 7 bases and the V segment lost 0 bases, leaving 0 bases of the junction unmatched. There are 14 residues in the CDR3. Germline CDR1 SGDLS, CDR2 YYNGEE. The CDR3 sequence is CASSVGTGNSPLHF. The CDR3 DNA is TGTGCCAGCAGCGTAGGGACAGGGAATTCACCCCTCCACTTT.

The chain combines TRBV7-9 with TRBJ2-1, with D possibly being TRBD1 (6 bases). This CDR3 has 13 amino acids. Germline loops: CDR1 SEHNR, CDR2 FQNEAQ (reference sequence). The V end lost 5 bases, the J end lost 4 bases, and 9 bases lay between the germline ends. The CDR3 coding sequence is TGTGCCAGCAGCCCCGGACAGTACAATGAGCAGTTCTTC. It translates to CASSPGQYNEQFF.

J is TRBJ2-7 and V is TRBV24-1; weak D call: TRBD1 (6 bases). Trimming took off 1 base at V and 3 bases at J, with 9 bases between the two ends. Germline V lookup: CDR1 KGHDR, CDR2 SFDVKD. The length of the CDR3 is 14 residues. The CDR3 nucleotides read TGTGCCACCAGTGATTTCCAGGGGCGCTACGAGCAGTACTTC. It translates to CATSDFQGRYEQYF.

The genes are TRBV7-9 and TRBJ1-1; 10 bases align to TRBD1. Germline V gene data show CDR1 as SEHNR and CDR2 as FQNEAQ (reference sequence). Unmatched junction bases numbered 5, after V lost 3 bases and J lost 4 bases. The length of the CDR3 is 15 residues. The CDR3 is CASSLGTGAPTEAFF. DNA of the CDR3: TGTGCCAGCAGCTTGGGGACAGGGGCCCCCACTGAAGCTTTCTTT.

The rearrangement uses TRBV28 and TRBJ2-1; D perhaps matches TRBD2 (6 bases). This CDR3 is 15 amino acids long. V was cut by 8 bases and J by 1 base, with 15 bases left in between. Looked up from germline, CDR1 is MDHEN and CDR2 is SYDVKM. The CDR3 region has the DNA TGTGCCAGCGGCCCCGCCGGAGGGTCCTACAATGAGCAGTTCTTC. Amino acids: CASGPAGGSYNEQFF. Looking up the rest from reference TRBV28 and TRBJ2-1 gives the full variable domain: DVKVTQSSRYLVKRTGEKVFLECVQDMDHENMFWYRQDPGLGLRLIYFSYDVKMKEKGDIPEGYSVSREKKERFSLILESASTNQTSMYLCASGPAGGSYNEQFFGPGTRLTVL.

The chain has TRBV7-6 and TRBJ1-1; possible D gene TRBD1, 5 bases. The CDR3 has 15 amino acids. Germline CDR1 is SGHVS and CDR2 is FNYEAQ. The V end lost 5 bases, the J end lost 4 bases, and 17 bases lay between the germline ends. The CDR3 loop reads CASSADISPGTEAFF. Written as DNA, the CDR3 is TGTGCCAGCAGCGCGGACATCTCCCCGGGCACTGAAGCTTTCTTT.

The gene calls are TRBV28 and TRBJ1-3; TRBD1 matches at 7 bases. Germline values: CDR1 MDHEN, CDR2 SYDVKM. The CDR3 has 14 residues. V shed 5 bases, J shed 4 bases, and the junction held 5 bases outside the gene matches. CDR3 bases: TGTGCCAGCAGTCTGGACAGGATCGGAAACACCATATATTTT. Amino acid sequence: CASSLDRIGNTIYF.

This rearrangement joins TRBV6-5 to TRBJ2-3; a possible D gene is TRBD2 (6 bases). V lost 6 bases and J lost 5, with 12 bases in between. The CDR3 covers 13 residues. Per germline, CDR1 MNHEY and CDR2 SVGAGI. CDR3 in amino acids: CASRVEGLDTQYF. The CDR3 region has the DNA TGTGCCAGCAGGGTGGAGGGGCTAGATACGCAGTATTTT.

The chain employs TRBV5-6 and TRBJ2-7; 8 bases are a match to TRBD2. CDR3 size: 13 residues. J gave up 5 bases and V 2 bases, and 3 bases lay outside the gene matches. The germline CDR1 and CDR2 sequences are SGHDT and YYEEEE. The DNA of the CDR3 is TGTGCCAGCAGCTTCGGGGGGGTGAACGAGCAGTACTTC. It is translated as CASSFGGVNEQYF.

The DNA of the CDR3 is TGTGCCAGCAGCCGCGTTGGGAGCACGCAGTATTTT. This gives the protein CASSRVGSTQYF. The V call is TRBV12-3 or TRBV12-4, the J call TRBJ2-3; D might be TRBD2 (5 bases). CDR3 length: 12 amino acids. Trimming pared 6 bases from V and 9 bases from J, leaving 13 bases between.

The rearrangement joins TRBV6-5 to TRBJ2-3; TRBD2 agrees at 10 bases. This CDR3 region has 16 residues. Per germline, CDR1 MNHEY and CDR2 SVGAGI. The ends lost 0 bases at V and 7 bases at J; junction bases unmatched: 7. The CDR3 is CASSYSSASGGYTQYF. DNA for the CDR3: TGTGCCAGCAGTTACTCGTCGGCTAGCGGGGGATATACGCAGTATTTT.

The rearrangement joins TRBV5-1 to TRBJ1-3; D uncertain. V lost 5 bases and J 1 base, leaving 7 bases between the germline ends. This CDR3 has 13 amino acids. Germline loops: CDR1 SGHRS, CDR2 YFSETQ. The CDR3 sequence is CASRYISGNTIYF. CDR3 bases: TGCGCCAGCAGATACATTTCTGGAAACACCATATATTTT.

The chain links TRBV11-2 to TRBJ2-3; 7 nucleotides align to TRBD1. J lost 2 bases, V lost 5 bases, and 13 bases had no gene match. This CDR3 has 17 amino acids. The germline CDR1 and CDR2 sequences are SGHAT and FQNNGV. As DNA, the CDR3 is TGTGCCAGCAGCAACCCGGTTGGACAGGCTGTCACAGATACGCAGTATTTT. As protein: CASSNPVGQAVTDTQYF. The full variable domain, in which reference TRBV11-2 and TRBJ2-3 provide the parts outside the CDR3, is EAGVAQSPRYKIIEKRQSVAFWCNPISGHATLYWYQQILGQGPKLLIQFQNNGVVDDSQLPKDRFSAERLKGVDSTLKIQPAKLEDSAVYLCASSNPVGQAVTDTQYFGPGTRLTVL.

V gene TRBV5-1 combines with J gene TRBJ2-7; perhaps TRBD2 as D (5 bases). The CDR3 is 14 amino acids. Trimming stripped 1 base from V and 0 bases from J, with 8 bases between. In germline, CDR1 is SGHRS, CDR2 YFSETQ. The CDR3 reads CASSLMGSSYEQYF. CDR3 nucleotides: TGCGCCAGCAGCTTGATGGGGAGCTCCTACGAGCAGTACTTC. Together with reference TRBV5-1 and TRBJ2-7, the CDR3 gives the full variable domain: KAGVTQTPRYLIKTRGQQVTLSCSPISGHRSVSWYQQTPGQGLQFLFEYFSETQRNKGNFPGRFSGRQFSNSRSEMNVSTLELGDSALYLCASSLMGSSYEQYFGPGTRLTVT.

This clone has only one observation. V is TRBV19 and J is TRBJ2-3; TRBD1 aligns across 7 bases. The CDR3 has 14 residues. Germline CDR1 LNHDA, CDR2 SQIVND (reference sequence). With V trimmed by 1 base and J by 7 bases, 5 bases remained unmatched. This CDR3 reads CASSIGPGGNTQYF. DNA for the CDR3: TGTGCCAGTAGTATAGGGCCAGGGGGAAATACGCAGTATTTT.